A single sample is the source of the 27 T cell receptor beta chains below, sequenced in a study of breast tumors, draining lymph nodes, adjacent tissues. TCRdb reprocessed the multiplex PCR reads with MiXCR, giving one entry per CDR3 protein. The sample holds 200,000 to 250,000 distinct CDR3 sequences, under 35% seen once. Breast cancer patients provided tissue from their axillary draining lymph nodes. Sample: axillary lymph node tissue. All receptors come from a female donor with breast cancer. Some clones in this sample may be carry-over from other donors' samples.

This chain links TRBV27 with TRBJ2-7, with no clear D. The germline V and J ends were trimmed by 2 bases and 0 bases, with 8 bases remaining between them. Germline V gene lookup returns CDR1 MNHEY and CDR2 SMNVEV (reference sequence). CDR3 length equals 14 residues. CDR3 in amino acids: CASSLKGSSYEQYF. CDR3 DNA: TGTGCCAGCAGTTTAAAGGGAAGCTCCTACGAGCAGTACTTC.

This rearrangement joins TRBV20-1 to TRBJ2-1, with TRBD2 matching 14 bases. Trimming cost V 3 bases and J 9 bases; bases outside gene matches: 4. Per germline, CDR1 DFQATT and CDR2 SNEGSKA (reference sequence). This CDR3 has 14 residues. CDR3 sequence (DNA): TGCAGTGCTAGGACTAGCGGGGGGGCCACTGAGCAGTTCTTC. It specifies CSARTSGGATEQFF.

The rearrangement uses TRBV5-4 and TRBJ1-6; D is undetermined. This CDR3 has 14 residues. Trimming left V 4 bases short and J 10 bases short, with 15 bases between. The germline CDR1 and CDR2 sequences are SGHNT and YYREEE (reference sequence). The CDR3 loop reads CASSGGLGRSPLHF. The CDR3 DNA reads as TGTGCCAGCAGCGGTGGACTAGGGAGGTCACCCCTCCACTTT.

This chain connects TRBV20-1 to TRBJ2-5; 8 bases match TRBD2. Germline V gives CDR1 DFQATT, CDR2 SNEGSKA (reference sequence). This CDR3 is 15 amino acids long. Germline trimming cut 3 bases from V and 3 bases from J; bases unmatched to any gene: 9. DNA for the CDR3: TGCAGTGCTAGTCGACGGGGGGGGCCCGAAGAGACCCAGTACTTC. This codes for CSASRRGGPEETQYF.

This clonotype was seen more than once but under ten times. The CDR3 loop is CASRTSAYNEQFF. In DNA form, the CDR3 reads TGTGCCAGCCGGACTAGCGCCTACAATGAGCAGTTCTTC. V usage is TRBV6-5 and J usage is TRBJ2-1; TRBD2 matches 9 bases. CDR3 length: 13 amino acids. Germline assignment: CDR1 MNHEY and CDR2 SVGAGI. The J segment lost 2 bases and the V segment lost 8 bases, leaving 1 base of the junction unmatched.

The J gene is TRBJ2-6, the V gene TRBV7-2; 13 positions agree with TRBD2. The CDR3 has 18 residues. Germline loops: CDR1 SGHTA, CDR2 FQGNSA. Losses at the gene ends were 6 bases for V and 0 bases for J; bases not matched to a gene: 5. The CDR3, as DNA: TGTGCCAGCAGACCCGGGACTAGCGGGAACTCTGGGGCCAACGTCCTGACTTTC. Translated, it gives CASRPGTSGNSGANVLTF.

Note on this clonotype: Given a much more abundant clone one base away, this may be a read error. V is TRBV20-1 and J is TRBJ1-2; the D is unclear. Germline lookup yields CDR1 DFQATT and CDR2 SNEGSKA (reference sequence). The CDR3 length is 13 residues. The ends were cut back, 0 bases at V and 7 bases at J, with 12 bases in the middle. CDR3 sequence reads: CSARDREAFGYTF. The CDR3 DNA sequence: TGCAGTGCTAGAGATAGGGAGGCCTTTGGCTACACCTTC.

This clonotype was seen repeatedly, ten times or more. This sequence joins TRBV24-1 and TRBJ2-1; TRBD1 matches at 9 bases. CDR3 length equals 15 residues. The V and J ends lost 3 bases and 7 bases, in that order; junction bases with no gene match: 6. Looked up from germline, CDR1 is KGHDR and CDR2 is SFDVKD. The CDR3 nucleotides are TGTGCCACCAGTGATGGGGGACAGGGTGGGAATGAGCAGTTCTTC. This gives the protein CATSDGGQGGNEQFF.

The V call is TRBV7-2, the J call TRBJ1-1; TRBD1 matches at 7 bases. CDR3 size: 14 residues. V lost 2 bases and J lost 8; bases outside the gene matches: 8. CDR1 and CDR2 from the germline V gene are SGHTA and FQGNSA. The CDR3 loop reads CASSLTTGLGEAFF. Written as DNA, the CDR3 is TGTGCCAGCAGCTTAACGACAGGGCTTGGAGAAGCTTTCTTT.

This clonotype was found many times. V usage is TRBV11-2 and J usage is TRBJ2-3; 8 nucleotides match TRBD2. Germline CDR1 SGHAT, CDR2 FQNNGV. V was clipped by 3 bases and J by 3 bases; unmatched bases: 14. The CDR3 has 18 amino acids. In nucleotides, the CDR3 is TGTGCCAGCAGCTTCACCAACTTCAGGGCGGGAGGTACAGATACGCAGTATTTT. This gives the protein CASSFTNFRAGGTDTQYF.

As regards this clonotype: It may be a read error: a sequence one base away is much more abundant. The rearrangement uses TRBV6-1 and TRBJ2-2; a weak D match, TRBD1 (6 bases). Germline-derived CDR1 and CDR2 are MNHNS and SASEGT. V shed 5 bases and J shed 6 bases, with 16 bases lying between them. The CDR3 totals 15 residues. The CDR3 DNA reads TGTGCCAGCAGTTTATCGGGCGAGGGGGCCGGGGAGCTGTTTTTT. The encoded protein is CASSLSGEGAGELFF.

V and J are TRBV4-3 and TRBJ1-6, with 7 bases identical to TRBD1. In germline, CDR1 is LGHNA, CDR2 YSLEER. V trimming: 0 bases; J trimming: 8 bases; junction bases outside the gene matches: 1. The CDR3 runs 14 residues. The CDR3, as DNA: TGCGCCAGCAGCCAAGAGCAGGGGGATTCACCCCTCCACTTT. It specifies CASSQEQGDSPLHF.

Ten or more counts support this clonotype. The chain couples TRBV4-1 to TRBJ1-3; TRBD1 is a possible D gene (5 bases). CDR1 is MGHRA, CDR2 YSYEKL, per germline. CDR3 length: 13 residues. Trimming removed 4 bases at V and 7 bases at J, with 11 bases between. This chain's CDR3 is CASSLTRGNTIYF. The CDR3 DNA reads as TGCGCCAGCAGCCTTACTCGGGGGAACACCATATATTTT.

V and J are TRBV2 and TRBJ2-3; 14 positions agree with TRBD2. The CDR3 covers 17 residues. Germline CDR1 SNHLY, CDR2 FYNNEI. The V gene end was trimmed by 6 bases and the J gene end by 3 bases; junction bases not matched to a gene: 8. This chain's CDR3 is CASRPTSGRGRTDTQYF. The CDR3 DNA sequence: TGTGCCAGCAGACCGACTAGCGGGAGGGGGAGGACAGATACGCAGTATTTT.

With regard to this clonotype: This may be a read error: a much more frequent sequence differs by one nucleotide. The chain is built from TRBV5-1 and TRBJ2-1; 10 nucleotides match TRBD2. Germline lookup yields CDR1 SGHRS and CDR2 YFSETQ. The CDR3 totals 19 residues. CDR3 sequence reads: CAGSSPGLARGSSYNEQFF. In DNA, the CDR3 is TGCGCCGGCAGCTCACCGGGACTAGCGAGGGGCAGCTCCTACAATGAGCAGTTCTTC.

This clonotype showed up many times. This chain connects TRBV29-1 to TRBJ2-5, with D unclear. This CDR3 has 13 residues. The germline CDR1 and CDR2 sequences are SQVTM and ANQGSEA. Trimming stripped 7 bases from V and 1 base from J, with 13 bases between. The CDR3: CSARPESQETQYF. DNA of the CDR3: TGCAGCGCCCGACCGGAGAGCCAAGAGACCCAGTACTTC.

This clonotype occurred many times. The chain couples TRBV12-3 or TRBV12-4 to TRBJ2-3; 7 nucleotides agree with TRBD1. The CDR3 spans 21 residues. Trimming cost V 6 bases and J 0 bases; bases outside gene matches: 24. The chain's CDR3 is CASRRGQGTANSLLSTDTQYF. DNA for the CDR3: TGTGCCAGCAGACGAGGTCAGGGGACAGCAAATTCCCTCTTAAGCACAGATACGCAGTATTTT.

This clonotype has at least ten counts. V usage is TRBV4-3 and J usage is TRBJ2-2; D gene unclear. The CDR3 totals 15 residues. The V end was cut by 0 bases, the J end by 9 bases, with 14 bases between. Germline V gives CDR1 LGHNA, CDR2 YSLEER. DNA for the CDR3: TGCGCCAGCAGCCAAGAGAGACTGTCAGCGCGGGAGCTGTTTTTT. Translation gives CASSQERLSARELFF.

The rearrangement uses TRBV15 and TRBJ1-5, with 11 bases aligning to TRBD1. This CDR3 has 15 residues. Germline V gives CDR1 LNHNV, CDR2 YYDKDF (reference sequence). CDR3 region: CASQPRTGGDQPQHF. In DNA, the CDR3 is TGTGCTTCTCAGCCAAGGACAGGGGGCGATCAGCCCCAGCATTTT.

This clonotype came up many times. The J gene is TRBJ2-2, the V gene TRBV4-1, with D maybe TRBD1 (6 bases). V gave up 1 base and J gave up 0 bases, with 12 bases separating them. CDR3 length: 17 amino acids. Germline V CDR1 and CDR2: MGHRA, YSYEKL. The CDR3 here is CASSQGRGGPNTGELFF. DNA for the CDR3: TGCGCCAGCAGCCAAGGTCGTGGGGGCCCGAACACCGGGGAGCTGTTTTTT.

About this clonotype itself: At one boundary the junction diverges from the germline segment, which might be a read error. The V gene is TRBV7-2, the J gene TRBJ2-1, with D unclear. This CDR3 is built from 20 residues. From germline, CDR1 is SGHTA and CDR2 FQGNSA. The CDR3 here is CASSPTWAAGEETQYNEQFF. Here the CDR3 DNA reads TGTGCCAGCAGCCCTACGTGGGCCGCTGGCGAAGAGACCCAGTACAATGAGCAATTCTTC.

There are a few counts of this clonotype. The rearrangement uses TRBV18 and TRBJ1-4; 8 bases fit TRBD1. V dropped 3 bases and J dropped 7; count of bases not matched to a gene: 10. The CDR3 is 16 residues long. CDR1 KGHSH and CDR2 LQKENI come from the germline V gene. CDR3 bases: TGTGCCAGCTCACCCTTCTGGGACGACAGGGGTGAAAAACTGTTTTTT. This translates into CASSPFWDDRGEKLFF.

This clonotype was seen ten or more times. V usage is TRBV5-1 and J usage is TRBJ2-1, with TRBD1 matching over 12 bases. V gave up 0 bases and J gave up 9 bases; unmatched junction bases: 4. The CDR3 has 15 residues. Per the germline V gene, CDR1 is SGHRS and CDR2 is YFSETQ. The DNA for the CDR3 is TGCGCCAGCAGCTTGGGGGACAGGGGGCCCGGTGAGCAGTTCTTC. Translated: CASSLGDRGPGEQFF.

The rearrangement joins TRBV9 to TRBJ2-3, with 10 nucleotides matching TRBD2. The CDR3 loop spans 17 amino acids. Trimming removed 4 bases from V and 11 bases from J; junction bases left unmatched: 19. In germline, CDR1 is SGDLS, CDR2 YYNGEE. CDR3: CASSPGRLAGAGYEQYF. Here the CDR3 DNA reads TGTGCCAGCAGCCCAGGACGACTAGCGGGCGCCGGATATGAGCAGTATTTT.

This clonotype was counted at least ten times. The chain has TRBV7-6 and TRBJ2-7, with 7 positions matching TRBD2. Germline CDR1 SGHVS, CDR2 FNYEAQ. This CDR3 has 14 amino acids. V lost 4 bases, J lost 5 bases, and 8 bases stayed unmatched. The CDR3 reads CASSSWEGIDEQYF. DNA of the CDR3: TGTGCCAGCAGCTCCTGGGAGGGGATAGACGAGCAGTACTTC. Drawing the rest from reference TRBV7-6 and TRBJ2-7, the complete variable domain is GAGVSQSPRYKVTKRGQDVALRCDPISGHVSLYWYRQALGQGPEFLTYFNYEAQQDKSGLPNDRFSAERPEGSISTLTIQRTEQRDSAMYRCASSSWEGIDEQYFGPGTRLTVT.

The rearrangement uses TRBV28 and TRBJ1-5; D may be TRBD1 (5 bases). This CDR3 comprises 14 residues. The germline V gene encodes CDR1 MDHEN and CDR2 SYDVKM. The V gene lost 2 bases and the J gene lost 6 bases, with 11 bases spanning the gap. Here the CDR3 DNA reads TGTGCCAGCAGTTTAGTGACAGAGAGTCAGCCCCAGCATTTT. Translated: CASSLVTESQPQHF.

There are many counts of this clonotype. V is TRBV14 and J is TRBJ2-2, with a weak D call TRBD1 (5 bases). V lost 1 base to trimming and J lost 5 bases, with 11 bases between them. The CDR3 totals 15 residues. From germline, CDR1 is SGHDN and CDR2 FVKESK. The CDR3 loop reads CASSQATVRTGELFF. Written as DNA, the CDR3 is TGTGCCAGCAGCCAAGCGACAGTAAGGACCGGGGAGCTGTTTTTT.